This T cell receptor beta chain was captured in a study of vaccination and CD4 T cells after COVID-19. Details on this clonotype: Its antigen is unknown.

The treatment: approximately 9-day PBMC culture with coronavirus spike peptide pools or control peptides (ViraFEST assay). The germline V gene has CDR1 DFQATT and CDR2 SNEGSKA (reference sequence). This CDR3 has 11 amino acids. Unmatched junction bases numbered 5, after V lost 0 bases and J lost 15 bases. Researchers used the Oncomine TCR Beta short-read assay to sequence DNA from cultured CD4+ T cells. TCRdb reprocessed the PCR reads with MiXCR, giving one entry per CDR3 protein. The sample comprises some 9,600 distinct CDR3 sequences, 55% to 75% of which are singletons, and more than 20% rests with the top ten.

The source material was CD4+ T cells from blood, cultured in vitro. This chain links TRBV20-1 with TRBJ2-4; TRBD2 agrees at 7 bases. This receptor was obtained from a human donor who had recovered from COVID-19. CDR3 DNA sequence: TGCAGTGCTAGAGATAGGAGGACTAGGTACTTC. Encoded protein: CSARDRRTRYF.